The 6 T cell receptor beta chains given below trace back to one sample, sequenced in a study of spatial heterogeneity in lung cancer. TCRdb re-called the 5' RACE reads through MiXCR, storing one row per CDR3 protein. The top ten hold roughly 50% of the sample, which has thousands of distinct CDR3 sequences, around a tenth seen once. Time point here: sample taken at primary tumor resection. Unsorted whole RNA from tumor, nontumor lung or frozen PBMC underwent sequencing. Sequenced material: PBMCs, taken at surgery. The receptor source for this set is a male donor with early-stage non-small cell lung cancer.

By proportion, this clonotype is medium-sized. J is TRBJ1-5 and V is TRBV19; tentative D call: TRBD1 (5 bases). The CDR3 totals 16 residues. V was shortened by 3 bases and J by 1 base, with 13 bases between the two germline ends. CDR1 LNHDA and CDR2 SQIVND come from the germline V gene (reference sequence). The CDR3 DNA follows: TGTGCCAGTAGTATGGGGCAGGGAAGAAGCAATCAGCCCCAGCATTTT. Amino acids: CASSMGQGRSNQPQHF.

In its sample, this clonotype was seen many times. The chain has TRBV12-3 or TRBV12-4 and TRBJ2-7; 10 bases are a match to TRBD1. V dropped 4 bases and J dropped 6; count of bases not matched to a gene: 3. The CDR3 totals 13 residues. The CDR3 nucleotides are TGTGCCAGCAGTTCGGGACAGGGGCCCGAGCAGTACTTC. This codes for CASSSGQGPEQYF.

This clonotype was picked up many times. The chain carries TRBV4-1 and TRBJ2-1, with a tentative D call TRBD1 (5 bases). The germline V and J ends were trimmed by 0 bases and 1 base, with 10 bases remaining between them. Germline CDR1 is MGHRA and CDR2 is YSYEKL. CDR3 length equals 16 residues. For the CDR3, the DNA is TGCGCCAGCAGCCAAGATCAGGGTATGTCCTACAATGAGCAGTTCTTC. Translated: CASSQDQGMSYNEQFF.

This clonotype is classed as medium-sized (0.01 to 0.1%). In DNA form, the CDR3 reads TGTGCCATTCTACAGGGCGGGGATAGCAATCAGCCCCAGCATTTT. Amino acids: CAILQGGDSNQPQHF. The genes are TRBV28 and TRBJ1-5; D is possibly TRBD1 (6 bases). The CDR3 is 15 residues long. Trimming left V 10 bases short and J 0 bases short, with 16 bases between. Per germline, CDR1 MDHEN and CDR2 SYDVKM. The full variable domain, its missing parts supplied by reference TRBV28 and TRBJ1-5, is DVKVTQSSRYLVKRTGEKVFLECVQDMDHENMFWYRQDPGLGLRLIYFSYDVKMKEKGDIPEGYSVSREKKERFSLILESASTNQTSMYLCAILQGGDSNQPQHFGDGTRLSIL.

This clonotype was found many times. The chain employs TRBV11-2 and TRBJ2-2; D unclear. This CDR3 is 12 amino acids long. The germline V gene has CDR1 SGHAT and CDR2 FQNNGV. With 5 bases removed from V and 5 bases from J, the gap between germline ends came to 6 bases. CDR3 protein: CASSVRTGELFF. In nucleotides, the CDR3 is TGTGCCAGCAGCGTCAGAACCGGGGAGCTGTTTTTT. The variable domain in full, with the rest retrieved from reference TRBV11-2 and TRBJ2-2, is EAGVAQSPRYKIIEKRQSVAFWCNPISGHATLYWYQQILGQGPKLLIQFQNNGVVDDSQLPKDRFSAERLKGVDSTLKIQPAKLEDSAVYLCASSVRTGELFFGEGSRLTVL.

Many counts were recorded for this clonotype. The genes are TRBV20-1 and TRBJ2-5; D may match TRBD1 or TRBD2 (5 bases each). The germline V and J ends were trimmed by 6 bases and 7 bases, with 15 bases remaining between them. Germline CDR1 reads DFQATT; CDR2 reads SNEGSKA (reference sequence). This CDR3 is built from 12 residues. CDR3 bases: TGCAGTGCGTACCGGGACGGATTGACCCAGTACTTC. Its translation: CSAYRDGLTQYF.